What follows is one T cell receptor (beta chain) and its context. Its specificity is unknown. One junction end does not reproduce the germline sequence, and a read error may be involved. Patients aged 2 to 39 years had fewer naive T cells. Primers: 52 TRBV forward and 13 TRBJ reverse. Repertoires were generated with immunoSEQ multiplex PCR, while TCRdb's copy carries only in-frame clones and drops some. Of about 20,000 clones listed, approximately 94% were seen once; the top ten hold roughly 3.5%. This sample was included in a study of regulatory T cells. The study, taken as a whole, reports: Patient CD8+ T cells trended nonsignificantly toward lower Shannon entropy than control CD8+ cells.

Germline CDR1 MNHNS, CDR2 SASEGT. The length of the CDR3 is 12 residues. This sequence originates from a child aged 2-15 years with CD3G deficiency. Sequenced sample: CD8+ T cells sorted from blood. This chain uses TRBV6-1 with TRBJ2-7; a weak D match, TRBD2 (6 bases). CDR3: CASSGGVGPQYF. Written as DNA, the CDR3 is TGCGCCAGCAGTGGCGGGGTGGGGCCGCAGTACTTC.